These 7 T cell receptor beta chains share one sample of origin, sequenced in a study of blood T cell repertoires in COVID-19. Clones were sequenced by immunoSEQ multiplex PCR, and TCRdb holds only the in-frame ones, with some missing. In the table there are 300,000 to 400,000 clones, 70% to 90% of which are singletons. The specimen was peripheral blood. These receptors were collected from a woman under 40 with COVID-19, enrolled during active disease.

In nucleotides, the CDR3 is TGTGCCTGCTATGACAGGGTAAACGAGCAGTACTTC. It codes for CACYDRVNEQYF. The chain links TRBV30 to TRBJ2-7; 7 nucleotides match TRBD1. With 6 bases clipped from V and 5 bases from J, the junction kept 7 bases outside the gene matches. CDR1 GTSNPN and CDR2 SVGIG come from the germline V gene (reference sequence). The CDR3 sequence is 12 residues long.

The chain combines TRBV5-5 with TRBJ1-1, with TRBD1 matching 11 bases. The CDR3 spans 15 residues. Germline lookup yields CDR1 SGHKS and CDR2 YYEKEE (reference sequence). The V gene end was trimmed by 4 bases and the J gene end by 2 bases; junction bases not matched to a gene: 4. The CDR3 nucleotides are TGTGCCAGCAGCCGGACAGGGGGCGGAAACACTGAAGCTTTCTTT. Its protein product is CASSRTGGGNTEAFF.

With regard to this clone: The same CDR3 is also encoded by other DNA sequences in this sample. The CDR3 DNA reads as TGTGCCAGCAGTTTCCAGGGGACTGGAAACACCATATATTTT. Amino acids: CASSFQGTGNTIYF. The chain links TRBV28 to TRBJ1-3; tentative D call: TRBD1 (6 bases). V was pared by 3 bases and J by 2 bases, with 8 bases between. The CDR3 contains 14 residues. Germline-derived CDR1 and CDR2 are MDHEN and SYDVKM.

This chain joins TRBV4-1 and TRBJ1-6, with a tentative D call TRBD1 (5 bases). This CDR3 is 14 amino acids long. Trimming took off 0 bases at V and 9 bases at J, with 9 bases between the two ends. Germline loops: CDR1 MGHRA, CDR2 YSYEKL. CDR3 DNA sequence: TGCGCCAGCAGCCAAGATCGGGGGAGTTCACCCCTCCACTTT. This gives the protein CASSQDRGSSPLHF.

The J gene is TRBJ1-1, the V gene TRBV7-2; tentatively, D is TRBD1 (5 bases). Trimming left V 1 base short and J 11 bases short, with 11 bases between. CDR1 is SGHTA and CDR2 is FQGNSA in the germline V gene. The CDR3 spans 12 residues. The CDR3 is CASSLGRVEAFF. CDR3 nucleotides: TGTGCCAGCAGCTTAGGCAGGGTTGAGGCTTTCTTT.

This chain uses TRBV20-1 with TRBJ1-2, with D maybe TRBD1 (5 bases). The CDR3 has 11 amino acids. The V end was cut by 6 bases, the J end by 6 bases, with 11 bases between. Per the germline V gene, CDR1 is DFQATT and CDR2 is SNEGSKA (reference sequence). CDR3 in amino acids: CSAEVGDGYTF. The CDR3 coding sequence is TGCAGTGCCGAGGTAGGGGATGGCTACACCTTC.

The count of this clone is one. This chain links TRBV7-8 with TRBJ2-5, with D perhaps matching TRBD1 (6 bases). Trimming pared 1 base from V and 5 bases from J, leaving 14 bases between. CDR1 is SGHVS and CDR2 is FQNEAQ in the germline V gene. CDR3 length: 15 amino acids. CDR3 region: CASSLDRGIGETQYF. The CDR3 DNA reads as TGTGCCAGCAGCTTAGATAGGGGGATTGGGGAGACCCAGTACTTC.